These 10 T cell receptor beta chains came from one sample sequenced in a study of blood T cell repertoires in COVID-19. Using immunoSEQ multiplex PCR, the repertoire was profiled, and TCRdb retains in-frame clones only, with some absent. Altogether about 26,000 clones are present, approximately 81% being singletons, with the ten largest covering 50% to 65%. Sequencing used peripheral blood. The source of these receptors is a man in his fifties or sixties with active or convalescent COVID-19.

V usage is TRBV3-1 (or the pseudogene TRBV3-2) and J usage is TRBJ1-1; perhaps TRBD1 as D (5 bases). CDR1 is LGHDT, CDR2 YNNKEL, per germline (reference sequence). CDR3 size: 14 residues. V was pared by 2 bases and J by 6 bases, with 13 bases between. CDR3 bases: TGTGCCAGCAGCCAAATGAATGGGGCCCCTGAAGCTTTCTTT. It is translated as CASSQMNGAPEAFF.

V usage is TRBV19 and J usage is TRBJ2-7; the match to TRBD1 covers 7 bases. The CDR3 is 16 amino acids. CDR1 is LNHDA, CDR2 SQIVND, per germline (reference sequence). V trimming: 3 bases; J trimming: 5 bases; junction bases outside the gene matches: 13. The CDR3 DNA reads TGTGCCAGTAGTATCGTATTCACAGGGGCGTCCCACGAGCAGTACTTC. Its translation is CASSIVFTGASHEQYF.

This sequence joins TRBV7-2 and TRBJ1-2; a weak D match, TRBD1 (5 bases). CDR3 size: 14 residues. Trimming took 5 bases from V and 5 from J, leaving 15 bases between them. Germline CDR1 and CDR2: SGHTA and FQGNSA. In DNA form, the CDR3 reads TGTGCCAGCAGCGTCGACAGTGCCCGGTATGGCTACACCTTC. The encoded protein is CASSVDSARYGYTF. Using reference TRBV7-2 and TRBJ1-2 for the parts outside the CDR3, the full variable domain is GAGVSQSPSNKVTEKGKDVELRCDPISGHTALYWYRQSLGQGLEFLIYFQGNSAPDKSGLPSDRFSAERTGGSVSTLTIQRTQQEDSAVYLCASSVDSARYGYTFGSGTRLTVV.

This chain connects TRBV12-3 or TRBV12-4 to TRBJ2-7; D not certain. V gave up 2 bases and J gave up 2 bases, with 7 bases separating them. CDR3 length: 13 residues. The CDR3 is CASSLSPAYEQYF. In DNA form, the CDR3 reads TGTGCCAGCAGTTTATCCCCTGCCTACGAGCAGTACTTC.

V gene TRBV5-4 combines with J gene TRBJ2-1; maybe TRBD1 (5 bases). Germline V gene sequence: CDR1 SGHNT, CDR2 YYREEE (reference sequence). The CDR3 runs to 14 residues. V gave up 7 bases and J gave up 1 base, with 12 bases separating them. The CDR3 reads CASQSTVSYNEQFF. The CDR3 bases are TGTGCCAGCCAATCGACAGTATCCTACAATGAGCAGTTCTTC.

This chain joins TRBV9 and TRBJ2-2; TRBD2 matches at 13 bases. Per the germline V gene, CDR1 is SGDLS and CDR2 is YYNGEE. The V gene end was trimmed by 3 bases and the J gene end by 6 bases; junction bases not matched to a gene: 8. The CDR3 contains 17 residues. The DNA of the CDR3 is TGTGCCAGCAGCGGGACTAGCGGGAGCGCCCCGGCCGGGGAGCTGTTTTTT. Protein product: CASSGTSGSAPAGELFF.

This chain uses TRBV6-5 with TRBJ2-1; 9 bases are shared with TRBD2. V was clipped by 7 bases and J by 1 base; unmatched bases: 5. Germline CDR1 is MNHEY and CDR2 is SVGAGI. The CDR3 covers 15 residues. This CDR3 reads CASTDSGGSYNEQFF. The CDR3 DNA reads as TGTGCCAGCACCGATAGCGGGGGTTCCTACAATGAGCAGTTCTTC.

The chain is built from TRBV4-1 and TRBJ1-3; 7 nucleotides agree with TRBD1. The CDR3 length is 16 residues. The germline V gene encodes CDR1 MGHRA and CDR2 YSYEKL. V shed 3 bases and J 3 bases; nucleotides not matched to a gene: 8. CDR3 amino acids: CASSHITGVGGNTIYF. Here the CDR3 DNA reads TGCGCCAGCAGCCATATCACAGGGGTTGGTGGAAACACCATATATTTT.

V usage is TRBV19 and J usage is TRBJ2-3; D perhaps matches TRBD1 (6 bases). The V gene lost 5 bases and the J gene lost 4 bases, with 16 bases spanning the gap. The CDR3 loop spans 15 amino acids. Germline-derived CDR1 and CDR2 are LNHDA and SQIVND (reference sequence). CDR3 residues: CASSDSQGWSDTQYF. For the CDR3, the DNA is TGTGCCAGTAGTGATTCACAGGGTTGGTCAGATACGCAGTATTTT.

V and J are TRBV19 and TRBJ2-1; 10 bases line up with TRBD2. The junction had 14 bases not matched to a gene; V was cut back by 3 bases and J by 6 bases. There are 18 residues in the CDR3. Per the germline V gene, CDR1 is LNHDA and CDR2 is SQIVND (reference sequence). The CDR3, as DNA: TGTGCCAGTAGTATGGTTAGCGGGGGGCTACGCCGCCCCAATGAGCAGTTCTTC. It encodes CASSMVSGGLRRPNEQFF.